This TCR beta chain was profiled in a study of shared clonotypes between healthy human individuals. Study in general: Each donor contributed plates that comprised three CD4 naive, three CD4 memory, two CD8 naive and one CD8 memory.

Study results and caveats: Few donors restricted represented genetic and exposure-history diversity.

Every donor, a Caucasian adult, lived in Nashville, Tennessee. From CD4+ cells came CD45RA+ naive and CD45RA-negative memory subsets. Profiled with immunoSEQ multiplex PCR; TCRdb holds only in-frame clones, not every one. This sample has about 1.5 million clones, with around 98% found just once. Looked up from germline, CDR1 is MNHNS and CDR2 is SASEGT. Trimming removed 2 bases from V and 5 bases from J, with 9 bases in between. The CDR3 has 13 amino acids. This clone was observed once. What it recognizes is unknown. The source is a man aged 25-40 years in good health. The chain uses TRBV6-1 and TRBJ1-1; possibly TRBD1 for D (6 bases). The source material was naive CD4+ T cells sorted from blood. Subset defined: CD45RA+ positively selected. In DNA form, the CDR3 reads TGTGCCAGCAGTGAATCGGGGGCTACTGAAGCTTTCTTT. Translated, it gives CASSESGATEAFF.